These T cell receptor beta chains were read from a single sample in a study of beta chain features in type 1 diabetes. TCRdb's copy holds only in-frame clones and misses some; the assay was immunoSEQ multiplex PCR. The sample holds around 320,000 clones, about 15% seen once. The sequenced material came from central memory CD4+ T cells from blood. Receptors originate from a young man in good health. Each CDR3 is given with its conserved first and last residue. Each record gives: J gene, clone size, V gene, D gene, CDR3 protein, CDR3 DNA. The D gene is left open where the match is weak. Clone size is given for some rows only: seen once, a few or many times, or a class if the clone is expanded.

J: TRBJ1-2
size: .
V: TRBV11-2
D: .
CDR3: CASSSFRAPKENYGYTF
DNA: TGTGCCAGCAGCTCGTTTCGGGCTCCAAAGGAGAACTATGGCTACACCTTC

J: TRBJ2-1
size: few
V: TRBV11-2
D: .
CDR3: CASSPPLATEQFF
DNA: TGTGCCAGCAGCCCCCCACTAGCAACTGAGCAGTTCTTC

J: TRBJ1-1
size: .
V: TRBV9
D: .
CDR3: CASSVNRNTEAFF
DNA: TGTGCCAGCAGCGTAAACAGGAACACTGAAGCTTTCTTT

J: TRBJ2-1
size: few
V: TRBV21-1
D: .
CDR3: CASSYLREFYNEQFF
DNA: TGTGCCAGCAGCTACCTGAGGGAATTTTACAATGAGCAGTTCTTC

J: TRBJ2-3
size: many
V: TRBV7-7
D: TRBD2
CDR3: CASSIGTSADTQYF
DNA: TGTGCTAGCAGCATCGGGACTAGTGCAGATACGCAGTATTTT

J: TRBJ2-3
size: .
V: TRBV7-8
D: TRBD2
CDR3: CASSVLAGVGTDTQYF
DNA: TGTGCCAGCAGCGTTCTAGCGGGGGTGGGCACAGATACGCAGTATTTT

J: TRBJ2-3
size: .
V: TRBV11-2
D: .
CDR3: CASSLSRTDTQYF
DNA: TGTGCCAGCAGCTTAAGTCGGACAGATACGCAGTATTTT

J: TRBJ2-1
size: .
V: TRBV7-2
D: .
CDR3: CASSLSSRSYNEQFF
DNA: TGTGCCAGCAGCTTAAGTTCAAGGTCCTACAATGAGCAGTTCTTC

J: TRBJ2-1
size: .
V: TRBV7-6
D: TRBD1
CDR3: CASSLTQGIFNEQFF
DNA: TGTGCCAGCAGCTTAACACAGGGGATATTCAATGAGCAGTTCTTC

J: TRBJ2-3
size: .
V: TRBV7-2
D: TRBD1
CDR3: CASRYPDREDTQYF
DNA: TGTGCCAGCAGATACCCAGACAGGGAAGATACGCAGTATTTT

J: TRBJ2-3
size: .
V: TRBV5-4
D: .
CDR3: CASSQGSGTRDTQYF
DNA: TGCGCCAGCAGCCAAGGTAGCGGAACCAGGGATACGCAGTATTTT